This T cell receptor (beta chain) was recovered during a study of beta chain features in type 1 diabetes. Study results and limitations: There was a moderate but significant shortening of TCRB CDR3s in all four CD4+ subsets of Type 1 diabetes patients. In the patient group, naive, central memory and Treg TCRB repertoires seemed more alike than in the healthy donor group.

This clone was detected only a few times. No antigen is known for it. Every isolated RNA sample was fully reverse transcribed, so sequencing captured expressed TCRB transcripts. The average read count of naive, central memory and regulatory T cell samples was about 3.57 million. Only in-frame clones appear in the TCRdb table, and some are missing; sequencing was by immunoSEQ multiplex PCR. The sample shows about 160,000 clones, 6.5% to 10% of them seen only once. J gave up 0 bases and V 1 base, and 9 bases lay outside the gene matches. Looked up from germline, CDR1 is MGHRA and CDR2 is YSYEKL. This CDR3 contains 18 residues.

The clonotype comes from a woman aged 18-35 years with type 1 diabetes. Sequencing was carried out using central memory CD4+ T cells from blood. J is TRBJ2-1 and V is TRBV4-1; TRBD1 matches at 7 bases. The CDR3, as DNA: TGCGCCAGCAGCCAAGCCGCTGGACAGGAGAGCTCCTACAATGAGCAGTTCTTC. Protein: CASSQAAGQESSYNEQFF.